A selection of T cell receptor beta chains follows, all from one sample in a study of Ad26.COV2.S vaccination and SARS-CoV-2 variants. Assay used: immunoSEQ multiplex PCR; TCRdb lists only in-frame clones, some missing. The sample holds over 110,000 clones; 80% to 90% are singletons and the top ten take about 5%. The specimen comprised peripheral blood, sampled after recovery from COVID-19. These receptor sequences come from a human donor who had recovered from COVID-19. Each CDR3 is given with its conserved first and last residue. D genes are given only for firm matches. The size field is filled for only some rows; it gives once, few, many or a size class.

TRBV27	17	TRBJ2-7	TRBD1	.	TGTGCCAGCAGTATCGACCCGACAGGGATTCCTTTGAACGAGCAGTACTTC	CASSIDPTGIPLNEQYF
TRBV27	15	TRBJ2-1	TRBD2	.	TGTGCCAGCAGAGGTCCTAGCGGGTCTTTTTTTGAGCAGTTCTTC	CASRGPSGSFFEQFF
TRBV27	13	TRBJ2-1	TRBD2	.	TGTGCCAGCAGTTTATCAGGACTAGATGCCCAGTTCTTC	CASSLSGLDAQFF
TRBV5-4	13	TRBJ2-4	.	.	TGTGCCAGCAGCTTGAGTCCGGAAAACATTCAGTACTTC	CASSLSPENIQYF
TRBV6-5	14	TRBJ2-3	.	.	TGTGCCAGCCAGCGGACACCTAGCACAGATACGCAGTATTTT	CASQRTPSTDTQYF
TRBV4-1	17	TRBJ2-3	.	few	TGCGCCAGCAGCCAAGCTATGACGAGGGGAAGCACAGATACGCAGTATTTT	CASSQAMTRGSTDTQYF
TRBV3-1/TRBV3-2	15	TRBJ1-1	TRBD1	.	TGTGCCAGCAGTCACAGGGGGAAGGCGAACACTGAAGCTTTCTTT	CASSHRGKANTEAFF
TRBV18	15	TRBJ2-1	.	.	TGTGCCAGCTCACCAATTGAGGGAATCTACAATGAGCAGTTCTTC	CASSPIEGIYNEQFF
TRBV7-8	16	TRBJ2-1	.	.	TGTGCCAGCAGCTGGGTCTTAGAGGGGGTTTACAATGAGCAGTTCTTC	CASSWVLEGVYNEQFF
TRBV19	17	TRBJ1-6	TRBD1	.	TGTGCCAGTAGTCAAACACCGGGACAGGGGATCGGGTCACCCCTCCACTTT	CASSQTPGQGIGSPLHF
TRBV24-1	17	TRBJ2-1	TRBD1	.	TGTGCCACCAGTGATCTGACCGGGACAGGGACGGGGAATGAGCAGTTCTTC	CATSDLTGTGTGNEQFF
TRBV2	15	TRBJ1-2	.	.	TGTGCCAGCAGTGAAACAGGACGACCTAACTATGGCTACACCTTC	CASSETGRPNYGYTF
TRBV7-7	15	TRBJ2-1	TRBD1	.	TGTGCTAGCAGCCGTGGGACAGCCGGGTCGAGCCAGCAGTTCTTC	CASSRGTAGSSQQFF
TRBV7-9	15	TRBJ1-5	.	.	TGTGCCAGCAGCTTAGTGGGCCAGGGCGATCAGCCCCAGCATTTT	CASSLVGQGDQPQHF
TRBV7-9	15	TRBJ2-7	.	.	TGTGCCAGCGGGATTGCGGGGACAGAACCCTACGAGCAGTACTTC	CASGIAGTEPYEQYF
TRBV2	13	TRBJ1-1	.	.	TGTGCCAGCAGCGCAAATGAAAACACTGAAGCTTTCTTT	CASSANENTEAFF
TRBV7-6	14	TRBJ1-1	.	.	TGTGCCAGCAGCTTAGGTGGGGGAAACACTGAAGCTTTCTTT	CASSLGGGNTEAFF
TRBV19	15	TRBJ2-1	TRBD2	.	TGTGCCAGTAGTGATAGCGGGGGGTTTTACAATGAGCAGTTCTTC	CASSDSGGFYNEQFF
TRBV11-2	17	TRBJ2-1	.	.	TGTGCCAGCAGCTTAGAGCCGGGCAGGGAGGACTACAATGAGCAGTTCTTC	CASSLEPGREDYNEQFF
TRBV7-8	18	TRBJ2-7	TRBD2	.	TGTGCCAGCAGCCCCGGACTAGCGGGGGACCCCAGCTCCTACGAGCAGTACTTC	CASSPGLAGDPSSYEQYF
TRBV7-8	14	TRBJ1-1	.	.	TGTGCCAGCAGCTCCTGGGCGGGTGGTAGGGAAGCTTTCTTT	CASSSWAGGREAFF
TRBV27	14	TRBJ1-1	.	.	TGTGCCAGCAGTTTATTAAGGGGAAGAGATGAAGCTTTCTTT	CASSLLRGRDEAFF
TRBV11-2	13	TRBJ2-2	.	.	TGTGCCAGCAGCTTAAAAGGGGTCGGGGAGCTGTTTTTT	CASSLKGVGELFF
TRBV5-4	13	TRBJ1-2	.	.	TGTGCCAGCAGCAGCAGGGTTCGGGATGGCTACACCTTC	CASSSRVRDGYTF
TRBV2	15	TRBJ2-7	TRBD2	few	TGTGCCAGCAGTGTAGCGGGAGCCCTCTCCTACGAGCAGTACTTC	CASSVAGALSYEQYF
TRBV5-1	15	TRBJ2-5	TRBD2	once	TGCGCCAGCAGCTTGGGGCGCGGGGGGGCTGCGACCCAGTACTTC	CASSLGRGGAATQYF
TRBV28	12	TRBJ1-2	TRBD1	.	TGTGCTGGGGGACAGGGGCACTATGGCTACACCTTC	CAGGQGHYGYTF
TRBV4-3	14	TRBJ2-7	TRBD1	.	TGCGCCAGCAGCCAAGGGACAGGGAACTACGAGCAGTACTTC	CASSQGTGNYEQYF
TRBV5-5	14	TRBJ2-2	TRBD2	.	TGTGCCAGCCTGCGGGGGGGGAACACCGGGGAGCTGTTTTTT	CASLRGGNTGELFF
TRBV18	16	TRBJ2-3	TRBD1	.	TGTGCCAGCTCACCACCGCTCGGACAGGAAGCAGATACGCAGTATTTT	CASSPPLGQEADTQYF
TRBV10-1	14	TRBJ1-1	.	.	TGCGCCAGCAGTGAGCAGCCCGTTGGGACTGAAGCTTTCTTT	CASSEQPVGTEAFF
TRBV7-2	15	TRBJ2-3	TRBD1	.	TGTGCCAGCAGCTCGGGGACAGGAAAGCGCAATACGCAGTATTTT	CASSSGTGKRNTQYF
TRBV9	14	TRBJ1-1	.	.	TGTGCCAGCAGCGCCGGGGTCGTAAGTGGTGAAGCTTTCTTT	CASSAGVVSGEAFF
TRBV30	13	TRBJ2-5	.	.	TGTGCCTGGGGGTCGGGGACGGAAGAGACCCAGTACTTC	CAWGSGTEETQYF
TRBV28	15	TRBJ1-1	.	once	TGTGCCAGCAGTAACTACCGGACAGTGAACACTGAAGCTTTCTTT	CASSNYRTVNTEAFF
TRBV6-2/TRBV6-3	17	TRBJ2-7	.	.	TGTGCCAGCAGTTACCCTCAAGGCCAGAGTATACCCTACGAGCAGTACTTC	CASSYPQGQSIPYEQYF
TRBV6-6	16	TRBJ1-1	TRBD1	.	TGTGCCAGCAGTTCCCATATGACAGGGTTGTCCACTGAAGCTTTCTTT	CASSSHMTGLSTEAFF
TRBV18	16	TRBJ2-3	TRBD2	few	TGTGCCAGCTCACCCGGGACTAGCGGGGGCACAGATACGCAGTATTTT	CASSPGTSGGTDTQYF
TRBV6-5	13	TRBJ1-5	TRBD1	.	TGTGCCAGCAGATTGACAGGGGATCAGCCCCAGCATTTT	CASRLTGDQPQHF
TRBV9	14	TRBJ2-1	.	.	TGTGCCAGCAGCGTAGCGGGTACGGGTAATGAGCAGTTCTTC	CASSVAGTGNEQFF
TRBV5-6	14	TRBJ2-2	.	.	TGTGCCAGCAGCCCAACGGGCCCCACCGGGGAGCTGTTTTTT	CASSPTGPTGELFF
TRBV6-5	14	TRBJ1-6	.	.	TGTGCCAGCAGGTTTGACGGAGTTAATTCACCCCTCCACTTT	CASRFDGVNSPLHF
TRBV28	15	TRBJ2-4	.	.	TGTGCCAGCAGCGCGCGGGAAGGACCCAAAAACATTCAGTACTTC	CASSAREGPKNIQYF
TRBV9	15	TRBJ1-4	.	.	TGTGCCAGCAGCCCAGACGCGTTGGCTAATGAAAAACTGTTTTTT	CASSPDALANEKLFF
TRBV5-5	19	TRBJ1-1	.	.	TGTGCCAGCAGCTTCGGTTTAGTCAGAGAGGAGTATCCTAAAACTGAAGCTTTCTTT	CASSFGLVREEYPKTEAFF
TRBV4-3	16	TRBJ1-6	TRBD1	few	TGCGCCAGCAGCCTATACTTCGACAGGGAGAATTCACCCCTCCACTTT	CASSLYFDRENSPLHF